This passage covers 5 T cell receptor beta chains from one sample sequenced in a study of identical twins (dated by TCRdb to the mid-2010s). The library was prepared using 5' RACE. The sample was run on an Illumina HiSeq 2000. TCRdb reprocessed the public reads (quality trimming at Q25 with fastp, clone calling with MiXCR) and kept in-frame beta chains. Rows are unified per CDR3 protein, each entry keeping the most common DNA and genes. The sample yields some 900,000 distinct CDR3 sequences; 9% to 15% were counted once. The top ten constitute around 1.5% of the sample. The sample was also reused in another study, on yellow fever vaccine responses in identical twins.

What was sequenced was PBMCs. The receptor source for this set is a woman younger than 30 in good health.

J is TRBJ2-1 and V is TRBV12-3 or TRBV12-4, with D unclear. Deletions cut 7 bases from V and 0 bases from J, with 19 bases between. There are 17 residues in the CDR3. The CDR3: CASTNRVPQSSYNEQFF. CDR3 DNA sequence: TGTGCCAGCACTAATAGGGTCCCACAGAGCTCCTACAATGAGCAGTTCTTC.

Ten or more counts support this clonotype. This chain joins TRBV6-1 and TRBJ2-1; D unclear. The CDR3 is 16 residues long. Trimming shortened V by 7 bases and J by 0 bases, and 16 bases separated the two germline ends. The germline V gene encodes CDR1 MNHNS and CDR2 SASEGT. The CDR3: CASTKSHPYSYNEQFF. CDR3 coding DNA: TGTGCCAGCACCAAATCCCATCCCTACTCCTACAATGAGCAGTTCTTC.

The J gene is TRBJ2-3, the V gene TRBV20-1; no definite D call. The V end lost 0 bases, the J end lost 1 base, and 8 bases lay between the germline ends. This CDR3 spans 14 amino acids. From germline, CDR1 is DFQATT and CDR2 SNEGSKA (reference sequence). The CDR3 nucleotides are TGCAGTGCTAGAGATGGGCCCGGCACAGATACGCAGTATTTT. It is translated as CSARDGPGTDTQYF.

This clonotype has ten or more counts. This CDR3 reads CASSPGTSGPYNEQFF. CDR3 coding DNA: TGTGCCAGCAGTCCCGGGACTAGCGGGCCTTACAATGAGCAGTTCTTC. V is TRBV12-3 or TRBV12-4 and J is TRBJ2-1; 12 positions match TRBD2. This CDR3 is 16 amino acids long. J lost 4 bases, V lost 5 bases, and 6 bases had no gene match.

This clonotype was recorded at least ten times. The chain recombines TRBV20-1 with TRBJ2-5, with 7 nucleotides matching TRBD2. J was trimmed by 5 bases and V by 3 bases; bases with no gene match: 12. This CDR3 has 15 residues. The germline V gene encodes CDR1 DFQATT and CDR2 SNEGSKA (reference sequence). The CDR3 sequence is CSARPLADLWETQYF. The CDR3 DNA sequence: TGCAGTGCTAGGCCCCTAGCGGACCTTTGGGAGACCCAGTACTTC.